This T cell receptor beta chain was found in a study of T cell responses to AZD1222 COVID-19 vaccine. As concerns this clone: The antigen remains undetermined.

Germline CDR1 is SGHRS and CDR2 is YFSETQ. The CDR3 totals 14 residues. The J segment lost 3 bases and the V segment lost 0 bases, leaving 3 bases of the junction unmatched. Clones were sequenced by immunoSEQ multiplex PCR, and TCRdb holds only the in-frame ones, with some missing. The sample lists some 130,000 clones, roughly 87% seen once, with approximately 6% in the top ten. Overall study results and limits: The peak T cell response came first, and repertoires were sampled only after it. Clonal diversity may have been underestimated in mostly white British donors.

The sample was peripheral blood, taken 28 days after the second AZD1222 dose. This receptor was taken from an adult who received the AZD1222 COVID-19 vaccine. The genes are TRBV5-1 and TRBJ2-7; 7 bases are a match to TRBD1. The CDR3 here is CASSLGDRYYEQYF. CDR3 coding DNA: TGCGCCAGCAGCTTGGGGGACAGATACTACGAGCAGTACTTC.